The T cell receptor (beta chain) under discussion was sequenced for a study of blood T cell repertoires in COVID-19. The authors' processing: Amplifying reference gene primers gave estimates of nucleated cell counts. TCRdb's copy holds only in-frame clones and misses some; the assay was immunoSEQ multiplex PCR. The V and J calls and clone size were taken over from that table, and D and trimming were inferred from the DNA. The top ten hold 2.1% of the sample, which has 250,000 to 300,000 clones, about 90% seen once. The length of the CDR3 is 15 residues. The trim removed 4 bases at V and 6 bases at J, leaving 8 bases unmatched. Per the germline V gene, CDR1 is SEHNR and CDR2 is FQNEAQ (reference sequence).

The TCR was taken from a woman in her sixties or seventies with COVID-19, enrolled during active disease. The V gene is TRBV7-9, the J gene TRBJ1-1; 10 positions agree with TRBD1. The sample was peripheral blood. Here the CDR3 reads CASSSRGQGTAEAFF. CDR3 nucleotides: TGTGCCAGCAGCTCGCGGGGACAGGGGACAGCTGAAGCTTTCTTT.